The rows below give T cell receptor beta chains drawn from one sample of a study of CD8 T cells in Susac syndrome. TCRdb redid the calling of the immunoSEQ multiplex PCR reads with MiXCR, one entry per CDR3 protein. The table shows a few hundred thousand distinct CDR3 sequences, with 75% to 90% occurring only once. Sequencing was done on a sample of CD8+ T cells from PBMCs. These TCRs come from a human donor with multiple sclerosis. The CDR3 runs from the conserved cysteine through the conserved F or W. Each record gives: D gene, J gene, V gene, clone size, CDR3 DNA, CDR3 protein. The D gene is left open where the match is weak. Rows give clone size only sometimes, using once, few, many, or a class for an expanded clone.

d_call: .
j_call: TRBJ2-7
v_call: TRBV3-1
clone_size: few
cdr3_nt: TGTGCCAGCAGCCAAGATATATACGAGCAGTACTTC
cdr3_aa: CASSQDIYEQYF

d_call: TRBD1
j_call: TRBJ2-3
v_call: TRBV7-9
clone_size: .
cdr3_nt: TGTGCCAGCAGCTCCCTAGACAGGGTAGATACGCAGTATTTT
cdr3_aa: CASSSLDRVDTQYF

d_call: .
j_call: TRBJ1-5
v_call: TRBV30
clone_size: .
cdr3_nt: TGTGCCTGGAGTTGGGACGGAAATCAGCCCCAGCATTTT
cdr3_aa: CAWSWDGNQPQHF

d_call: TRBD1
j_call: TRBJ1-2
v_call: TRBV2
clone_size: .
cdr3_nt: TGTGCCAGCGAAACCCGGACAGGGAACTATGGCTACACCTTC
cdr3_aa: CASETRTGNYGYTF

d_call: .
j_call: TRBJ1-5
v_call: TRBV6-2/TRBV6-3
clone_size: few
cdr3_nt: TGTGCCAGCCGCATAGGCAATCAGCCCCAGCATTTT
cdr3_aa: CASRIGNQPQHF

d_call: .
j_call: TRBJ1-2
v_call: TRBV12-3/TRBV12-4
clone_size: .
cdr3_nt: TGTGCCAGCAGTCCCCCGGGGGGCAGGGACTACACCTTC
cdr3_aa: CASSPPGGRDYTF

d_call: TRBD1
j_call: TRBJ1-4
v_call: TRBV7-9
clone_size: .
cdr3_nt: TGTGCCAGCAGCAGAATAGACAGGGGGGATGAAAAACTGTTTTTT
cdr3_aa: CASSRIDRGDEKLFF

d_call: TRBD1
j_call: TRBJ2-1
v_call: TRBV27
clone_size: .
cdr3_nt: TGTGCCAGCACCCTGGACAGGGGGCATAATGAGCAGTTCTTC
cdr3_aa: CASTLDRGHNEQFF

d_call: .
j_call: TRBJ2-7
v_call: TRBV12-3/TRBV12-4
clone_size: .
cdr3_nt: TGTGCCAGCAGTTACGGACAATACTACGAGCAGTACTTC
cdr3_aa: CASSYGQYYEQYF

d_call: .
j_call: TRBJ1-5
v_call: TRBV27
clone_size: .
cdr3_nt: TGTGCCAGCAGTTTTCCGAATCAGCCCCAGCATTTT
cdr3_aa: CASSFPNQPQHF

d_call: .
j_call: TRBJ1-1
v_call: TRBV4-1
clone_size: .
cdr3_nt: TGCGCCAGCAGCCAAGATATTCGAGTGAACACTGAAGCTTTCTTT
cdr3_aa: CASSQDIRVNTEAFF

d_call: .
j_call: TRBJ1-4
v_call: TRBV5-1
clone_size: .
cdr3_nt: TGCGCCAGCAGCCCGGTGGGCCACATTAATGAAAAACTGTTTTTT
cdr3_aa: CASSPVGHINEKLFF

d_call: .
j_call: TRBJ2-2
v_call: TRBV29-1
clone_size: .
cdr3_nt: TGCAGCGTTGAAGAGAGGAATAGTGGCACCGGGGAGCTGTTTTTT
cdr3_aa: CSVEERNSGTGELFF

d_call: .
j_call: TRBJ2-3
v_call: TRBV4-1
clone_size: .
cdr3_nt: TGCGCCAGCAGCTCCCGGGACCAGACTACAGATACGCAGTATTTT
cdr3_aa: CASSSRDQTTDTQYF

d_call: .
j_call: TRBJ1-3
v_call: TRBV20-1
clone_size: .
cdr3_nt: TGCAGTGCTAAGAAAAACCAAGACATTCTCTCTGGAAACACCATATATTTT
cdr3_aa: CSAKKNQDILSGNTIYF

d_call: TRBD1
j_call: TRBJ2-5
v_call: TRBV5-4
clone_size: .
cdr3_nt: TGTGCCAGCAGCCAAGACAGGGCCCAAGAGACCCAGTACTTC
cdr3_aa: CASSQDRAQETQYF

d_call: TRBD2
j_call: TRBJ2-1
v_call: TRBV11-1
clone_size: .
cdr3_nt: TGTGCCAGCAGCTTCCCCTCACTAGCGGAGACCCCTTACGGGTCCTACAATGAGCAGTTCTTC
cdr3_aa: CASSFPSLAETPYGSYNEQFF

d_call: .
j_call: TRBJ2-2
v_call: TRBV18
clone_size: .
cdr3_nt: TGTGCCAGTCCAGGGAACACCGGGGAGCTGTTTTTT
cdr3_aa: CASPGNTGELFF

d_call: TRBD2
j_call: TRBJ2-1
v_call: TRBV7-9
clone_size: .
cdr3_nt: TGTGCCAGCAGCTCTCCTTGGGCGGGAGAGTACAATGAGCAGTTCTTC
cdr3_aa: CASSSPWAGEYNEQFF

d_call: .
j_call: TRBJ2-1
v_call: TRBV7-9
clone_size: once
cdr3_nt: TGTGCCAGCAGCGTAGGGACTCTCGAGAGGTCCAATGAGCAGTTCTTC
cdr3_aa: CASSVGTLERSNEQFF

d_call: TRBD1
j_call: TRBJ2-1
v_call: TRBV12-3/TRBV12-4
clone_size: .
cdr3_nt: TGTGCCAGCAGCCGGCCCGGGACAGGGTTGGTGGGCAATGAGCAGTTCTTC
cdr3_aa: CASSRPGTGLVGNEQFF

d_call: .
j_call: TRBJ1-1
v_call: TRBV12-3/TRBV12-4
clone_size: .
cdr3_nt: TGTGCCAGCAGTTCAGTGAAACCCAGCTTCACTGAAGCTTTCTTT
cdr3_aa: CASSSVKPSFTEAFF

d_call: .
j_call: TRBJ2-2
v_call: TRBV7-9
clone_size: .
cdr3_nt: TGTGCCAGCACGTTCCGGGGGTCGAACACCGGGGAGCTGTTTTTT
cdr3_aa: CASTFRGSNTGELFF

d_call: TRBD1
j_call: TRBJ1-2
v_call: TRBV4-1
clone_size: .
cdr3_nt: TGCGCCAGCAGCCAAACTCCGACAGGGCCGGGATATGGCTACACCTTC
cdr3_aa: CASSQTPTGPGYGYTF